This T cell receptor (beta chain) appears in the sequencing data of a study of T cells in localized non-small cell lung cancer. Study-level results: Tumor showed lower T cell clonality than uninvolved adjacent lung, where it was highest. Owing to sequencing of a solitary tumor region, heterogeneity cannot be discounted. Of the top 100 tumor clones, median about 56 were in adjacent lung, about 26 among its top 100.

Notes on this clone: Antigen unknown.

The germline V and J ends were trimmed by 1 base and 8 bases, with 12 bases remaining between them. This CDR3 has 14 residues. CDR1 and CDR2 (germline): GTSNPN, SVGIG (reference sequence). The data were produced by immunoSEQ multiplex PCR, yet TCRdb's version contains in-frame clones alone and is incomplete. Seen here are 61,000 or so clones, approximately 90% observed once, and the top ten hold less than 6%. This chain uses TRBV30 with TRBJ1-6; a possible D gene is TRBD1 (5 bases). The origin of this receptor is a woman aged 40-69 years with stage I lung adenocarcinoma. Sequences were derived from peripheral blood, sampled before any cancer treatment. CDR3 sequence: CAWSGDGRDSPLHF. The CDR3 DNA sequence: TGTGCCTGGAGTGGGGACGGAAGGGATTCACCCCTCCACTTT. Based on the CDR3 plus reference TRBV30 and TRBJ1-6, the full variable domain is SQTIHQWPATLVQPVGSPLSLECTVEGTSNPNLYWYRQAAGRGLQLLFYSVGIGQISSEVPQNLSASRPQDRQFILSSKKLLLSDSGFYLCAWSGDGRDSPLHFGNGTRLTVT.